These 27 T cell receptor beta chains originate from one sample sequenced in a study of T cell changes during pregnancy in multiple sclerosis. Libraries were prepared by immunoSEQ multiplex PCR; TCRdb keeps only in-frame clonotypes and omits some of them. Among roughly 110,000 clones listed, approximately 90% were seen once. This specimen was peripheral blood, taken in the third trimester of pregnancy. These receptors were collected from a female donor in good health, enrolled as a control in a pregnancy study.

The rearrangement links TRBV30 to TRBJ2-2; 12 bases map to TRBD2. The CDR3 length is 21 residues. Trimming cost V 0 bases and J 1 base; bases outside gene matches: 15. Germline V gene sequence: CDR1 GTSNPN, CDR2 SVGIG (reference sequence). CDR3 sequence reads: CAWSVFPALAGGQWNTGELFF. The DNA of the CDR3 is TGTGCCTGGAGTGTTTTCCCCGCTCTAGCGGGGGGGCAATGGAACACCGGGGAGCTGTTTTTT.

This sequence joins TRBV4-3 and TRBJ2-1, with D tentatively TRBD2 (5 bases). The germline V and J ends were trimmed by 3 bases and 8 bases, with 14 bases remaining between them. Germline V lookup: CDR1 LGHNA, CDR2 YSLEER. This CDR3 has 14 residues. CDR3: CASSHDTSRYEQFF. The CDR3 DNA is TGCGCCAGCAGCCATGACACTAGTCGCTATGAGCAGTTCTTC.

J is TRBJ2-5 and V is TRBV6-1; the D gene is possibly TRBD2 (7 bases). Germline V gene lookup returns CDR1 MNHNS and CDR2 SASEGT. The V and J ends lost 8 bases and 4 bases respectively, with 11 bases between them. The CDR3 is made up of 12 amino acids. DNA of the CDR3: TGTGCCAGCGGGGGGGCGGGAGAGACCCAGTACTTC. Translating gives CASGGAGETQYF.

V and J are TRBV4-2 and TRBJ1-5; 10 bases line up with TRBD1. The CDR3 has 16 residues. V lost 1 base to trimming and J lost 5 bases; unmatched junction nucleotides: 5. Germline V lookup: CDR1 LGHNA, CDR2 YNFKEQ. The CDR3 nucleotides are TGTGCCAGCAGCCAAGTCGGACAGGGGGACGATCAGCCCCAGCATTTT. Translating gives CASSQVGQGDDQPQHF.

The chain couples TRBV2 to TRBJ2-7; D is unresolved. CDR3 length equals 11 residues. V shed 6 bases and J shed 2 bases, with 5 bases lying between them. The V gene's germline CDR1 is SNHLY and CDR2 FYNNEI. The CDR3 is CASSRAYEQYF. In DNA, the CDR3 is TGTGCCAGCAGCCGCGCCTACGAGCAGTACTTC.

The rearrangement joins TRBV7-2 to TRBJ1-5; D is perhaps TRBD1 (6 bases). The CDR3 spans 16 residues. Germline V lookup: CDR1 SGHTA, CDR2 FQGNSA. V lost 2 bases, J lost 6 bases, and 17 bases lay in between. CDR3 in amino acids: CASSLPTGILIQPQHF. The CDR3 bases are TGTGCCAGCAGCTTACCAACAGGGATTCTAATTCAGCCCCAGCATTTT.

The chain employs TRBV4-2 and TRBJ1-2; D is possibly TRBD1 (5 bases). Germline V gene data show CDR1 as LGHNA and CDR2 as YNFKEQ. This CDR3 region has 15 residues. V was cut by 0 bases and J by 4 bases, with 12 bases left in between. CDR3: CASSQEAGTFYGYTF. The CDR3 DNA reads TGTGCCAGCAGCCAAGAGGCAGGGACTTTCTATGGCTACACCTTC.

The CDR3 sequence: CASTQGQGNGEQYF. In nucleotides, the CDR3 is TGTGCCAGCACCCAGGGACAGGGAAATGGAGAGCAGTACTTC. The rearrangement links TRBV28 to TRBJ2-7; 9 positions agree with TRBD1. Per germline, CDR1 MDHEN and CDR2 SYDVKM. Trimming at V came to 7 bases and at J to 7 bases, leaving 11 bases not matched to a gene. The CDR3 is 14 residues long.

This chain uses TRBV7-3 with TRBJ2-2; the D gene is possibly TRBD2 (6 bases). CDR1 SGHTA and CDR2 FQGTGA come from the germline V gene. The CDR3 length is 14 residues. The V end was cut by 1 base, the J end by 8 bases, with 11 bases between. CDR3 region: CASSLKGGGGELFF. The CDR3 DNA reads as TGTGCCAGCAGCTTAAAGGGCGGAGGGGGGGAGCTGTTTTTT.

The chain employs TRBV30 and TRBJ2-7; weak D call: TRBD2 (6 bases). Trimming cost V 0 bases and J 3 bases, with 12 bases left between them. The CDR3 loop spans 14 amino acids. Germline CDR1 and CDR2: GTSNPN and SVGIG (reference sequence). DNA of the CDR3: TGTGCCTGGAGTGTAAAGCCGGGGGTCTACGAGCAGTACTTC. It specifies CAWSVKPGVYEQYF.

The rearrangement links TRBV5-6 to TRBJ1-6; no definite D call. The length of the CDR3 is 15 residues. V lost 2 bases to trimming and J lost 8 bases, with 14 bases between them. Germline V CDR1 and CDR2: SGHDT, YYEEEE. For the CDR3, the DNA is TGTGCCAGCAGCTTACAACGGACGGGAGATTCACCCCTCCACTTT. This sequence encodes CASSLQRTGDSPLHF. Complete variable domain (other parts from reference TRBV5-6 and TRBJ1-6): DAGVTQSPTHLIKTRGQQVTLRCSPKSGHDTVSWYQQALGQGPQFIFQYYEEEERQRGNFPDRFSGHQFPNYSSELNVNALLLGDSALYLCASSLQRTGDSPLHFGNGTRLTVT.

This clone was found a few times. The chain uses TRBV4-1 and TRBJ1-1, with D possibly matching TRBD1 (6 bases). In germline, CDR1 is MGHRA, CDR2 YSYEKL. The V gene lost 1 base and the J gene lost 5 bases, with 14 bases spanning the gap. The CDR3 spans 15 residues. DNA of the CDR3: TGCGCCAGCAGCCAAGGCGCAACAGGGAATACTGAAGCTTTCTTT. Encoded protein: CASSQGATGNTEAFF.

This chain joins TRBV7-2 and TRBJ1-1; the match to TRBD1 covers 8 bases. The CDR3 is made up of 14 amino acids. Unmatched junction bases numbered 13, after V lost 5 bases and J lost 11 bases. The germline CDR1 and CDR2 sequences are SGHTA and FQGNSA. The CDR3 protein is CASSRGQGVSEAFF. The CDR3 DNA is TGTGCCAGCAGCCGAGGACAGGGTGTGAGCGAGGCTTTCTTT. Based on the CDR3 plus reference TRBV7-2 and TRBJ1-1, the full variable domain is GAGVSQSPSNKVTEKGKDVELRCDPISGHTALYWYRQSLGQGLEFLIYFQGNSAPDKSGLPSDRFSAERTGGSVSTLTIQRTQQEDSAVYLCASSRGQGVSEAFFGQGTRLTVV.

Only one count was recorded for this clone. The chain couples TRBV7-9 to TRBJ1-4; the D gene is possibly TRBD1 (6 bases). The CDR3 loop spans 16 amino acids. Germline V gene sequence: CDR1 SEHNR, CDR2 FQNEAQ (reference sequence). Trimming stripped 2 bases from V and 4 bases from J, with 14 bases between. CDR3 loop: CASSLSLGGHNEKLFF. CDR3 nucleotide sequence: TGTGCCAGCAGCTTAAGTTTAGGGGGACATAATGAAAAACTGTTTTTT.

The V and J genes are TRBV5-4 and TRBJ1-1, with 7 positions matching TRBD1. Germline-derived CDR1 and CDR2 are SGHNT and YYREEE (reference sequence). Trimming cost V 4 bases and J 3 bases; bases outside gene matches: 6. This CDR3 spans 14 amino acids. The CDR3, as DNA: TGTGCCAGCAGCAGACAGGGATGGGACACTGAAGCTTTCTTT. Amino acids: CASSRQGWDTEAFF.

The chain is built from TRBV13 and TRBJ2-7, with TRBD2 as a possible D gene (6 bases). CDR3 length equals 16 residues. Germline CDR1 and CDR2: PRHDT and FYEKMQ (reference sequence). The V and J ends lost 0 bases and 0 bases respectively, with 12 bases between them. Here the CDR3 reads CASSLGSGLSSYEQYF. The CDR3 nucleotides are TGTGCCAGCAGCTTAGGGTCGGGACTTAGCTCCTACGAGCAGTACTTC.

The chain employs TRBV4-3 and TRBJ2-1, with 11 bases that match TRBD2. Germline CDR1 is LGHNA and CDR2 is YSLEER. This CDR3 has 15 residues. The V and J ends lost 5 bases and 1 base, in that order; junction bases with no gene match: 1. The CDR3 bases are TGCGCCAGCAGCAGACTAGCGGGGTCCTACAATGAGCAGTTCTTC. Amino acids: CASSRLAGSYNEQFF.

V is TRBV5-1 and J is TRBJ2-3; possible D gene TRBD2, 5 bases. The germline V gene has CDR1 SGHRS and CDR2 YFSETQ. V was cut by 0 bases and J by 6 bases, with 14 bases left in between. This CDR3 region has 15 residues. This chain's CDR3 is CASSLVGRGWDTQYF. Written as DNA, the CDR3 is TGCGCCAGCAGCTTGGTGGGCCGAGGGTGGGATACGCAGTATTTT.

This chain uses TRBV18 with TRBJ2-7; TRBD1 is a possible D gene (6 bases). The CDR3 runs 14 residues. The V and J ends lost 2 bases and 2 bases respectively, with 10 bases between them. Per the germline V gene, CDR1 is KGHSH and CDR2 is LQKENI. Here the CDR3 reads CASSPGTLAYEQYF. CDR3 in DNA: TGTGCCAGCTCACCAGGGACACTGGCCTACGAGCAGTACTTC.

This chain's CDR3 is CSVGRSNYGYTF. The CDR3 region has the DNA TGCAGCGTTGGGAGGTCTAACTATGGCTACACCTTC. The chain couples TRBV29-1 to TRBJ1-2; D uncertain. The CDR3 runs to 12 residues. V was trimmed by 4 bases and J by 0 bases, leaving 6 bases between them. In germline, CDR1 is SQVTM, CDR2 ANQGSEA.

In DNA form, the CDR3 reads TGTGCCAGCAGCTTAGACGAATGGCCGGGCTACGAGCAGTACTTC. This codes for CASSLDEWPGYEQYF. The chain has TRBV7-2 and TRBJ2-7; D gene unclear. V was cut by 1 base and J by 3 bases, with 13 bases left in between. The CDR3 loop spans 15 amino acids. The germline V gene encodes CDR1 SGHTA and CDR2 FQGNSA.

J is TRBJ1-2 and V is TRBV30; tentative D call: TRBD1 (6 bases). The CDR3 covers 15 residues. V was cut by 4 bases and J by 2 bases, with 17 bases left in between. Germline V gene sequence: CDR1 GTSNPN, CDR2 SVGIG (reference sequence). The CDR3 bases are TGTGCCTGGACCGCGATAGAGGGACACAACTATGGCTACACCTTC. This translates into CAWTAIEGHNYGYTF.

The chain couples TRBV5-1 to TRBJ1-2; weak D call: TRBD1 (5 bases). Trimming cost V 7 bases and J 2 bases, with 15 bases left between them. This CDR3 has 14 residues. The germline gives CDR1 SGHRS, CDR2 YFSETQ. The CDR3 sequence: CASYVNGGNYGYTF. In DNA form, the CDR3 reads TGCGCCAGCTACGTAAATGGGGGGAACTATGGCTACACCTTC.

V is TRBV14 and J is TRBJ1-6; possibly TRBD1 for D (6 bases). V was cut by 4 bases and J by 4 bases, with 14 bases left in between. CDR3 size: 16 residues. The germline V gene encodes CDR1 SGHDN and CDR2 FVKESK. This CDR3 is CASSRGRGSYNSPLHF. Written as DNA, the CDR3 is TGTGCCAGCAGCCGGGGCAGGGGTTCGTATAATTCACCCCTCCACTTT.

This sequence joins TRBV30 and TRBJ1-5, with D possibly matching TRBD1 (5 bases). V was trimmed by 0 bases and J by 6 bases, leaving 21 bases between them. CDR3 size: 17 residues. The V gene's germline CDR1 is GTSNPN and CDR2 SVGIG (reference sequence). CDR3 region: CAWSVRGSARISQPQHF. CDR3 nucleotide sequence: TGTGCCTGGAGTGTACGGGGGTCAGCCCGAATCTCTCAGCCCCAGCATTTT.

The chain combines TRBV4-3 with TRBJ1-6, with TRBD1 matching 8 bases. J was trimmed by 8 bases and V by 4 bases; bases with no gene match: 7. The CDR3 length is 15 residues. Germline lookup yields CDR1 LGHNA and CDR2 YSLEER. The CDR3 DNA reads as TGCGCCAGCAGCCGAGCAGGGGGCGCGGATTCACCCCTCCACTTT. Amino acids: CASSRAGGADSPLHF.

The rearrangement links TRBV15 to TRBJ1-1; D unresolved. The length of the CDR3 is 13 residues. V dropped 3 bases and J dropped 3 bases, with 8 bases sitting between them. Germline V lookup: CDR1 LNHNV, CDR2 YYDKDF (reference sequence). CDR3 amino acids: CATSRGRDTEAFF. For the CDR3, the DNA is TGTGCCACCAGCAGGGGGAGGGACACTGAAGCTTTCTTT.